The source of this TCR beta chain is a study of Ad26.COV2.S vaccination and SARS-CoV-2 variants. In the study overall: Ad26.COV2.S was injected intramuscularly once or twice, 56 days apart. Study-level findings and limits: Recipients of either vaccine or placebo displayed similar breadth of non-spike TCRs. The TCR breadth and depth analyses may have understated or missed part of the total T cell responses.

This clone has more than one count but fewer than ten. Its antigen is not identified. Profiling relied on immunoSEQ multiplex PCR, and the TCRdb table lists in-frame clones only, not all of them. This sample has hundreds of thousands of clones, with 80% to 90% found just once. Trimming removed 5 bases at V and 4 bases at J, with 21 bases between. CDR3 length: 17 residues. Germline values: CDR1 MNHEY, CDR2 SMNVEV (reference sequence). Treatment noted: some 19 received Ad26.COV2.S at low or high dose, single or two shots; roughly 5 received placebo; per-sample allocation not given. Sampling took place 63 days after the first vaccine or placebo injection. It was Wuhan-strain SARS-CoV-2 spike that the Ad26 vaccine vector expressed.

This specimen was peripheral blood, taken in a trial of Ad26.COV2.S vaccine versus placebo. The clonotype was recovered from a person between 18 and 59 years old who received the Ad26.COV2.S COVID-19 vaccine or a placebo. The chain employs TRBV27 and TRBJ2-1, with D possibly matching TRBD2 (5 bases). The DNA of the CDR3 is TGTGCCAGCAGTCAACTCGTAGCGCTGACGCAATACAATGAGCAGTTCTTC. Translation: CASSQLVALTQYNEQFF.